The 4 T cell receptor beta chains in this list originate from one sample, sequenced in a study of blood T cell repertoires in COVID-19. Sequencing used immunoSEQ multiplex PCR; TCRdb keeps in-frame clones, though not all of them. The sample includes roughly 200,000 clones, 80% of them seen just once. The sample consisted of peripheral blood. These receptors were taken from a man between 65 and 85 years old with active or convalescent COVID-19.

This clone was detected a few times. The chain couples TRBV27 to TRBJ2-7; TRBD1 matches at 8 bases. The CDR3 spans 14 residues. V gave up 8 bases and J gave up 3 bases; unmatched junction bases: 9. The V gene's germline CDR1 is MNHEY and CDR2 SMNVEV (reference sequence). CDR3 protein: CASCSTGVFYEQYF. The CDR3 DNA sequence: TGTGCCAGCTGCTCGACAGGGGTATTCTACGAGCAGTACTTC.

This clone has more than one count but fewer than ten. The V gene is TRBV6-2 or TRBV6-3, the J gene TRBJ1-1; 7 bases fit TRBD1. This CDR3 spans 13 amino acids. V dropped 2 bases and J dropped 4; count of bases not matched to a gene: 1. The V gene's germline CDR1 is MNHEY and CDR2 SVGEGT. CDR3 loop: CASSYTGATEAFF. CDR3 sequence (DNA): TGTGCCAGCAGTTACACAGGGGCCACTGAAGCTTTCTTT.

The chain is built from TRBV9 and TRBJ2-3; TRBD2 is a possible D gene (6 bases). Germline V CDR1 and CDR2: SGDLS, YYNGEE. This CDR3 region has 16 residues. V was cut by 0 bases and J by 2 bases, with 13 bases left in between. CDR3 sequence reads: CASSVGGGATTDTQYF. The DNA of the CDR3 is TGTGCCAGCAGCGTAGGTGGAGGGGCCACCACAGATACGCAGTATTTT.

V gene TRBV7-2 combines with J gene TRBJ1-2; perhaps TRBD1 as D (6 bases). Germline-derived CDR1 and CDR2 are SGHTA and FQGNSA. V lost 1 base and J 8 bases, leaving 14 bases between the germline ends. The CDR3 sequence is 14 residues long. CDR3 nucleotide sequence: TGTGCCAGCAGCTTAGGTGCGGGGGCGGGGGGCTACACCTTC. It yields the protein CASSLGAGAGGYTF.